The sequence of this TCR beta chain was determined in a study of cytomegalovirus exposure and HLA in healthy donors listed by TCRdb under 2017. Regarding the study in general: In an earlier analysis of approximately 640 of the donors, roughly 300 Gb of sequence data and approximately 120 million unique TCR beta sequences from 180 million or so T cells were reported. Donor age, sex, ethnicity and CMV serostatus were collected together with the repertoire data. Every repertoire in the discovery cohort had been generated on one and the same sequencing platform. Of the roughly 400 genotyped donors, 65% to 90% were placed in the genetic ancestry cluster associated with self-reported Caucasian donors. Genome-wide SNP genotypes for about 60% of the roughly 700 donors were used in a later genetic analysis, which treated that subset as a discovery cohort. The study combined high-throughput TCR immunosequencing, statistical association of individual TCRs with disease status, and machine learning to predict cytomegalovirus infection status. An earlier analysis of around 640 of the donors used high-throughput TCR beta sequencing to judge whether each TCR beta V gene segment behaved as functional or pseudogenic. The study profiled the T cell repertoires of some 610 subjects by immunosequencing and related them to cytomegalovirus serostatus. Because of strong linkage in the cohort, roughly 5 DR-DQ haplotypes were treated as single units for association and clustering. Both class I and class II loci were covered by HLA typing, at four-digit resolution. The aim of the study was to test whether cataloging public T cell receptors could identify signatures of past pathogen exposure. Among some 400 genotyped donors of the cohort, an average of approximately 230,000 unique TCR beta nucleotide sequences were sequenced per donor, roughly 18% of them non-productive. Typing coverage differed by locus: A, B, C, DRB1 and DQB1 were typed in roughly 629-630 donors, DQA1 in 500 to 550, DPA1 in 600 to 610, and DPB1 in approximately 450. In a later analysis, previously published TCR beta repertoires from 550 to 700 donors were re-analyzed and high-resolution HLA genotyping was added so that TCR occurrence patterns could be studied. Besides the first cohort of 500 to 700 subjects, a separate validation cohort made up of some 110 different subjects was used. Rather than drawing on any new phenotypic data, the later analysis identified candidate immune exposures from TCR beta sequences and the way those sequences occurred across donors. An early release that covered several hundred HLA-typed donors contained approximately 300 gigabases of sequencing data and 70 million to 100 million unique TCR sequences.

The library was obtained by the immunoSEQ multiplex PCR assay. For the multiplex PCR, a mixture combining 60 forward primers for TCR Vbeta segments and 13 reverse primers for TCR Jbeta segments was used. The CDR3 region of rearranged TCR beta genes was amplified from genomic DNA with a multiplex PCR assay. The amplified TCR beta libraries were sequenced on the Illumina HiSeq System as 87-base-pair reads. The paper's data handling went like this. A later analysis tallied about 77 million unique TCR beta chains across the roughly 610 repertoires, and about 12 million of those chains were shared by two or more donors. A nearest-neighbor algorithm error-corrected the raw reads and collapsed the reads into unique sequences, merging closely related sequences to remove PCR and sequencing errors. To assign V, D and J gene segments, CDR3 sequences were aligned to IMGT reference sequences. For a sequence to be retained, at least a six-nucleotide match to both a V gene segment and a J gene segment was required. A rearrangement was called productive if the CDR3 had no stop codons and remained in frame with V and J, and every other rearrangement was called non-productive. CDR3 was defined by IMGT convention, running from the second conserved V-encoded cysteine to the conserved J-encoded phenylalanine. The earlier analysis of about 560 of the donors excluded any sequence lacking an unambiguous match to a single V gene segment. In an earlier analysis of a few hundred of the donors, V segments were called functional above 56.7% productive rearrangements and were called segregating when the between-donor standard deviation exceeded 5%. A statistical classification framework was built to diagnose cytomegalovirus status from the catalog of TCR beta chain sequences. A later analysis assigned V and J genes by comparing TCR nucleotide sequences with IMGT/GENE-DB human TR gene sequences. Using the TCRdist pipeline, a later analysis assigned CDR3 sequences along with most-parsimonious VDJ recombination scenarios. In a later analysis, each TCR beta chain was defined by its CDR3 amino acid sequence together with its V-gene family, and reads lacking a unique V-gene family were excluded. As a way to deal with suspected cross-contamination and a sequencing artifact, a later analysis dropped under 600 nucleotide sequences that were highly shared and had low generation probability. In a later analysis, a clonal expansion index was calculated for each public chain from normalized within-repertoire ranks of inferred template counts. In a later analysis, generation probabilities were computed using a VDJ recombination model fitted to out-of-frame rearrangements, and the results were checked against IGoR. In a later analysis, hypergeometric tests were used to score TCR-TCR, TCR-HLA and TCR-CMV co-occurrence, with a repertoire-size bias correction applied to TCR pairs. In a later analysis, false discovery rates were estimated by permuting HLA or CMV assignments 20 times. In a later analysis, co-occurring TCRs were grouped using DBSCAN, and TCRdist sequence similarity was added for clustering within HLA-allele-positive subsets. Repertoires with fewer than 30,000 or more than 120,000 public chains were left out of co-occurrence clustering, as were a handful of repertoires with anomalous nucleotide sharing. What TCRdb holds here is the immuneACCESS table cut down to in-frame rearrangements. Part of the clones is not present; checked against another copy, under half of the missing clones reflect an unresolved V gene, and the others are unexplained. That table supplies the V and J calls and clone size; D and trimming were determined from the DNA. Present in this sample are over 100,000 clones, 65% to 90% of which were seen just once. The ten largest clones capture 2% to 2.5% of the sample.

The full study reports these points: In this cohort, only TCR beta chains were sequenced, and detectable features were limited by the absence of alpha or paired-chain data. Because counts were too low, seventeen rarely observed V segments, including chromosome 9 orphons, were left out of the earlier analysis of 587 of the donors. In an earlier analysis of approximately 590 of the donors, most TCR beta V segments appeared in productive rearrangements about 90% or about 30% of the time, broadly matching IMGT annotations. Presence/absence analyses assumed roughly uniform sequencing depth across donors, an assumption that may not hold. A later analysis found that HLA-associated TCR beta chains were more clonally expanded and had lower generation probabilities than equally common non-associated chains. A group of highly shared sequence variants was considered likely to be a technical artifact of the sequencing pipeline. A further reported finding was that TCR beta sequences accurately predicted the HLA-A and HLA-B alleles for most subjects in the first cohort. For the cohort, immune exposure information was limited to CMV serostatus. According to a later analysis, most CMV-associated TCR beta chains appeared to be HLA-restricted, and the HLA associations seemed to be driven largely by CMV exposure. A few of the identified cytomegalovirus-associated TCR beta chains were confirmed in vitro to be specific for cytomegalovirus antigens. The 87-base-pair reads could not distinguish some IMGT-functional V segments, including TRBV6-2 and TRBV6-3, so those segments were excluded. The authors suggested that the approach could potentially be extended to other disease states and immunological phenotypes. Across donors, most TCR sequences were observed very rarely, whereas some public TCRs were present in many individuals. Because some donors lacked HLA typing at each locus, the association tests relied only on the typed subset. Strong co-occurrence of HLA alleles, especially DR and DQ, made assigning TCR associations to individual alleles difficult. Cytomegalovirus status was reported to be diagnosed by the classifier with high specificity and sensitivity in both the original and validation cohorts. Several of the top co-occurrence clusters appeared to be linked to parvovirus B19, influenza, CMV and Epstein-Barr virus, according to a later analysis. The study listed 150 to 200 TCR beta chains as associated with cytomegalovirus. Linkage disequilibrium might explain the correlated functional status among segregating V segments, but an unknown experimental factor could not be excluded. In a later analysis, 15,000 to 20,000 TCR beta sequences were associated with specific HLA alleles at a false discovery rate of 0.05. In a later genetic analysis, fewer N-insertions in productive TCRs were reported among donors in an Asian-associated ancestry cluster than the roughly 700-donor mean. A later analysis found that TCR association rates varied across HLA loci, with DRB1 alleles showing the most associated TCRs and HLA-C alleles the fewest. In a later genetic analysis, a missense DCLRE1C variant was associated with V-gene and J-gene trimming of TCR beta chains, and the association was replicated in an independent cohort.

The cohort was made up of about 610 healthy bone marrow donors. All cohort members were sampled while nominally healthy, although unrecorded immune exposures were likely present. The donor tested CMV seronegative and was one of the 352 seronegative cohort members. A peripheral blood sample was provided by each donor, and peripheral blood mononuclear cells were used for TCR beta sequencing. The Qiagen DNeasy Blood Extraction Kit was used to extract genomic DNA from the blood cell samples. About this clone itself: Its antigen is still unknown. One junction end does not reproduce the germline sequence, and a read error may be involved.

Inclusive of the bounding cysteine and phenylalanine, the CDR3 is 14 residues long. Only the CDR3 portion is preserved as DNA: 42 bases, with reading frame beginning at the first base. Taken from the germline V gene, the CDR1 and CDR2 loops are MDHEN and SYDVKM. The sequence was collected from a man younger than 40 in good health and CMV-seronegative. The chain couples TRBV28 to TRBJ2-4; 8 middle bases align to TRBD1. Source material: PBMCs. The CDR3 has the sequence CASSGPTGVNSQYF. The DNA sequence is as follows: TGTGCCAGCAGTGGACCGACAGGGGTAAACAGTCAGTACTTC.